The source of this T cell receptor beta chain is a study of cytomegalovirus exposure and HLA in healthy donors. The repertoire was sequenced with immunoSEQ multiplex PCR; TCRdb's copy has only in-frame clones and lacks some. The sample has over 250,000 clones; approximately 86% are singletons. Whole-study results and caveats: Confirmation in vitro established that three CMV-associated chains were specific for CMV antigens.

The V gene lost 3 bases and the J gene lost 2 bases, with 11 bases spanning the gap. CDR1 SGHDT and CDR2 YYEEEE come from the germline V gene. CDR3 length equals 14 residues. About this clone itself: Its antigen is currently unknown.

The V gene is TRBV5-6, the J gene TRBJ1-2; weak D call: TRBD1 (5 bases). The material sequenced was PBMCs. The sequence was obtained from a young woman in good health and CMV-seropositive. CDR3 bases: TGTGCCAGCAGCTCCACTGGACAAAACTATGGCTACACCTTC. Its protein is CASSSTGQNYGYTF.